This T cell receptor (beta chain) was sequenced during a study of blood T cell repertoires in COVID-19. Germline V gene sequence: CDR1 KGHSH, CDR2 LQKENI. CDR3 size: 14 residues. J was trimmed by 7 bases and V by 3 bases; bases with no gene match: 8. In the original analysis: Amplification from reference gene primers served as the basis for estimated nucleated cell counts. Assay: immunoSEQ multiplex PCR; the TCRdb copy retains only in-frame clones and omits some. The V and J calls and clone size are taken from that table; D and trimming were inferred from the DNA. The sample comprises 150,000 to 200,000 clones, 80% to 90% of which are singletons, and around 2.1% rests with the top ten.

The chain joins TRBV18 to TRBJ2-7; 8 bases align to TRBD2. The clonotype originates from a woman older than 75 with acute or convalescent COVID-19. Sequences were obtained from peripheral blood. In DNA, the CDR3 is TGTGCCAGCTCACCGTCAAGCGGGAGTTATGAGCAGTACTTC. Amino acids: CASSPSSGSYEQYF. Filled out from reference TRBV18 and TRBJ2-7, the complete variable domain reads NAGVMQNPRHLVRRRGQEARLRCSPMKGHSHVYWYRQLPEEGLKFMVYLQKENIIDESGMPKERFSAEFPKEGPSILRIQQVVRGDSAAYFCASSPSSGSYEQYFGPGTRLTVT.